The text below deals with one T cell receptor beta chain. CDR1 is ENHRY and CDR2 is SYGVKD in the germline V gene. The CDR3 runs 13 residues. Deletions cut 3 bases from V and 1 base from J, with 6 bases between. The sample is drawn from a study of T-cell reconstitution after alpha-beta-depleted transplantation in children. It was with unique molecular identifiers that the TCRbeta library was prepared. Via MiXCR, TCRdb re-called the PCR reads, giving one row per CDR3 protein. The sample carries roughly 500,000 distinct CDR3 sequences, 12% recorded once. This clonotype originated in a human donor who donated a stem cell graft to a child with combined immunodeficiency. The chain recombines TRBV10-3 with TRBJ2-5; D uncertain. The sample was PBMCs from the stem cell graft donor, taken from the stem cell graft. CDR3 sequence (DNA): TGTGCCATCAGTGATTCAGGCCAAGAGACCCAGTACTTC. Its protein is CAISDSGQETQYF.